This entry lists 6 T cell receptor beta chains sequenced from one sample in a study of blood T cells in healthy people across ages. Through a sample-barcoded 5' primer and a J-beta primer mix, a second PCR was run for roughly 6 to 12 cycles. TCRdb reprocessed the 5' RACE reads via MiXCR and lists one record per CDR3 protein. The data show roughly 640,000 distinct CDR3 sequences, with roughly 30% seen just once and roughly 14% held by the top ten. Sequencing was carried out using blood. Receptors originate from a woman older than 75 in good health.

This clonotype was counted ten times or more. V is TRBV18 and J is TRBJ2-1; TRBD2 matches at 7 bases. CDR3 size: 15 residues. V shed 2 bases, J shed 7 bases, and the junction held 8 bases outside the gene matches. The V gene's germline CDR1 is KGHSH and CDR2 LQKENI. CDR3 nucleotides: TGTGCCAGCTCACCAGCTAGCGGCGGAGGGAATGAGCAGTTCTTC. Protein sequence: CASSPASGGGNEQFF.

Many counts were recorded for this clonotype. The chain combines TRBV12-3 or TRBV12-4 with TRBJ2-7, with D unclear. V lost 7 bases and J 9 bases, leaving 7 bases between the germline ends. This CDR3 region has 9 residues. The CDR3 spells CASTIGQYF. As DNA, the CDR3 is TGTGCCAGCACAATCGGGCAGTACTTC.

This clonotype has more than one count but fewer than ten. Mismatch with germline at one junction end may stem from a read error. The genes are TRBV5-1 and TRBJ1-3; 7 bases are a match to TRBD1. The germline CDR1 and CDR2 sequences are SGHRS and YFSETQ. The CDR3 is made up of 15 amino acids. The CDR3 DNA reads as TGCGCCAGTAGCTTGGGAGGGGGCCTTGGAAACACCATATATTTT. This codes for CASSLGGGLGNTIYF.

V usage is TRBV9 and J usage is TRBJ1-1; no reliable D call. CDR1 and CDR2 from the germline V gene are SGDLS and YYNGEE. CDR3 length: 15 amino acids. Trimming pared 4 bases from V and 1 base from J, leaving 14 bases between. CDR3 region: CASSPSSRGNTEAFF. DNA of the CDR3: TGTGCCAGCAGCCCTAGTAGTCGGGGGAACACTGAAGCTTTCTTT.

The rearrangement uses TRBV5-1 and TRBJ2-7, with 11 bases lining up with TRBD2. The ends lost 1 base at V and 7 bases at J; junction bases unmatched: 16. The CDR3 spans 18 residues. Germline V CDR1 and CDR2: SGHRS, YFSETQ. In DNA, the CDR3 is TGCGCCAGCAGCTTGCAAACTAGCGGGGGATTCTCTTACAATGAGCAGTACTTC. It encodes CASSLQTSGGFSYNEQYF. Based on the CDR3 plus reference TRBV5-1 and TRBJ2-7, the full variable domain is KAGVTQTPRYLIKTRGQQVTLSCSPISGHRSVSWYQQTPGQGLQFLFEYFSETQRNKGNFPGRFSGRQFSNSRSEMNVSTLELGDSALYLCASSLQTSGGFSYNEQYFGPGTRLTVT.

This clonotype was counted many times. The V gene is TRBV20-1, the J gene TRBJ2-3, with 8 positions matching TRBD1. The J segment lost 4 bases and the V segment lost 3 bases, leaving 12 bases of the junction unmatched. There are 16 residues in the CDR3. The germline V gene encodes CDR1 DFQATT and CDR2 SNEGSKA (reference sequence). CDR3 amino acids: CSARAPGQGSPDTQYF. Written as DNA, the CDR3 is TGCAGTGCTAGGGCGCCCGGACAGGGAAGCCCAGATACGCAGTATTTT.